These T cell receptor beta chains were read from a single sample in a study of blood T cell repertoires in COVID-19. Using immunoSEQ multiplex PCR, the repertoire was profiled, and TCRdb retains in-frame clones only, with some absent. The data contain approximately 350,000 clones, more than 70% of them singletons. The sample was peripheral blood. These receptors were taken from a woman aged 70-85 years with COVID-19, enrolled during active disease. The CDR3 runs from the conserved cysteine through the conserved F or W. The order of the fields is V gene, clone size, D gene, J gene, CDR3 protein, CDR3 DNA. D genes are given only for firm matches. For some rows the clone size is stated as once, few or many, or as a class when expanded; others skip it.

v_gene: TRBV10-3; abundance: NA; d_gene: NA; j_gene: TRBJ1-6; CDR3aa: CAITTGLDSPLHF; CDR3nt: TGTGCCATTACAACAGGGCTGGATTCACCCCTCCACTTT
v_gene: TRBV28; abundance: once; d_gene: NA; j_gene: TRBJ1-6; CDR3aa: CASSLLWGGKNSPLHF; CDR3nt: TGTGCCAGCAGTTTACTATGGGGGGGAAAAAATTCACCCCTCCACTTT
v_gene: TRBV5-1; abundance: NA; d_gene: TRBD2; j_gene: TRBJ2-5; CDR3aa: CASSSTGRGAQETQYF; CDR3nt: TGCGCCAGCAGCTCCACGGGGCGGGGGGCCCAAGAGACCCAGTACTTC
v_gene: TRBV3-1/TRBV3-2; abundance: NA; d_gene: TRBD2; j_gene: TRBJ2-3; CDR3aa: CASSSGLAGSTDTQYF; CDR3nt: TGTGCCAGCAGCTCCGGACTAGCGGGATCCACAGATACGCAGTATTTT
v_gene: TRBV28; abundance: NA; d_gene: NA; j_gene: TRBJ1-2; CDR3aa: CASSPTGIYGYTF; CDR3nt: TGTGCCAGCAGTCCTACCGGGATATATGGCTACACCTTC
v_gene: TRBV20-1; abundance: NA; d_gene: NA; j_gene: TRBJ2-3; CDR3aa: CSASPSRDTQYF; CDR3nt: TGCAGTGCTAGTCCCTCTAGGGATACGCAGTATTTT
v_gene: TRBV2; abundance: NA; d_gene: TRBD1; j_gene: TRBJ2-1; CDR3aa: CASVGQMTYNEQFF; CDR3nt: TGTGCCAGCGTGGGACAGATGACCTACAATGAGCAGTTCTTC
v_gene: TRBV19; abundance: NA; d_gene: NA; j_gene: TRBJ1-1; CDR3aa: CASSIKQGPNTEAFF; CDR3nt: TGTGCCAGTAGTATAAAGCAGGGGCCGAACACTGAAGCTTTCTTT
v_gene: TRBV27; abundance: few; d_gene: TRBD1; j_gene: TRBJ2-7; CDR3aa: CASSRGQGPYEQYF; CDR3nt: TGTGCCAGCAGTCGCGGACAGGGCCCCTACGAGCAGTACTTC
v_gene: TRBV5-1; abundance: NA; d_gene: TRBD2; j_gene: TRBJ2-1; CDR3aa: CASSSRTSGGPEQFF; CDR3nt: TGCGCCAGCAGCTCCCGGACTAGCGGGGGCCCCGAGCAGTTCTTC
v_gene: TRBV10-3; abundance: NA; d_gene: TRBD1; j_gene: TRBJ2-7; CDR3aa: CAINLGDSSYEQYF; CDR3nt: TGTGCCATCAACTTGGGGGACAGCTCCTACGAGCAGTACTTC
v_gene: TRBV12-3/TRBV12-4; abundance: NA; d_gene: NA; j_gene: TRBJ2-5; CDR3aa: CASSPDTRETQYF; CDR3nt: TGTGCCAGCAGTCCGGACACGAGGGAGACCCAGTACTTC
v_gene: TRBV2; abundance: NA; d_gene: TRBD1; j_gene: TRBJ1-1; CDR3aa: CASSEGWGTGSKAFF; CDR3nt: TGTGCCAGCAGTGAAGGATGGGGGACAGGTAGTAAAGCTTTCTTT